This record concerns one T cell receptor (beta chain) sequence. As yet, its antigen is unknown. Profiled with immunoSEQ multiplex PCR; TCRdb holds only in-frame clones, not every one. The sample lists fewer than 200,000 clones, approximately 92% occurring once. This CDR3 region has 13 residues. CDR1 is GTSNPN and CDR2 is SVGIG in the germline V gene (reference sequence). V lost 2 bases and J lost 6, with 14 bases in between. The data are from a study of T cell responses to AZD1222 COVID-19 vaccine. Whole-study results and caveats: Clonal diversity was possibly underestimated; the donors were predominantly white British and more often female.

V is TRBV30 and J is TRBJ2-7; D may correspond to TRBD1 or TRBD2 (6 bases each). The sample was peripheral blood, taken on day 0 of AZD1222 vaccination. The sequence came from an adult in good health. The CDR3 DNA follows: TGTGCCTGGAGTCTACAGGGAGCGGGCGAGCAGTACTTC. Encoded protein: CAWSLQGAGEQYF.